These 23 T cell receptor beta chains originate from one sample sequenced in a study of cytomegalovirus exposure and HLA in healthy donors. With 60 Vbeta and 13 Jbeta primers, the PCR was carried out. Assay: immunoSEQ multiplex PCR; the TCRdb copy retains only in-frame clones and omits some. Here the sample spans approximately 150,000 clones, roughly 64% being singletons. The sequencing input was PBMCs. These receptors all stem from a woman in her 30s in good health and CMV-seropositive.

Of note for this clone: This sample also contains other DNA sequences that code for the same CDR3. The genes are TRBV7-2 and TRBJ1-5; 9 bases fit TRBD1. The CDR3 has 16 amino acids. The germline CDR1 and CDR2 sequences are SGHTA and FQGNSA. The J segment lost 7 bases and the V segment lost 1 base, leaving 8 bases of the junction unmatched. This CDR3 reads CASSLVWGQGGQPQHF. CDR3 DNA: TGTGCCAGCAGCTTAGTCTGGGGACAGGGTGGACAGCCCCAGCATTTT.

The chain carries TRBV5-5 and TRBJ1-3, with TRBD1 matching 7 bases. Germline assignment: CDR1 SGHKS and CDR2 YYEKEE (reference sequence). The CDR3 is 14 residues long. The V gene end was trimmed by 4 bases and the J gene end by 4 bases; junction bases not matched to a gene: 5. The CDR3 coding sequence is TGTGCCAGCAGCATTACAGGGGAAGGAAACACCATATATTTT. Its protein product is CASSITGEGNTIYF. The whole variable domain, filled in from reference TRBV5-5 and TRBJ1-3, reads DAGVTQSPTHLIKTRGQQVTLRCSPISGHKSVSWYQQVLGQGPQFIFQYYEKEERGRGNFPDRFSARQFPNYSSELNVNALLLGDSALYLCASSITGEGNTIYFGEGSWLTVV.

The chain links TRBV19 to TRBJ2-6, with 7 bases lining up with TRBD2. V lost 5 bases and J lost 4; bases outside the gene matches: 11. The CDR3 has 17 residues. Germline values: CDR1 LNHDA, CDR2 SQIVND (reference sequence). The DNA of the CDR3 is TGTGCCAGTAGTGTTCGGGGGGAGAGGTCCGGGGCCAACGTCCTGACTTTC. It translates to CASSVRGERSGANVLTF.

This clone was recorded a few times. The rearrangement uses TRBV2 and TRBJ1-2, with D maybe TRBD1 (5 bases). Germline CDR1 reads SNHLY; CDR2 reads FYNNEI. The V gene lost 6 bases and the J gene lost 4 bases, with 15 bases spanning the gap. This CDR3 spans 14 amino acids. CDR3 sequence reads: CASRAGGATYGYTF. CDR3 nucleotides: TGTGCCAGCAGAGCGGGAGGGGCGACCTATGGCTACACCTTC.

V usage is TRBV5-1 and J usage is TRBJ1-2, with unresolved D. The CDR3 contains 13 residues. From germline, CDR1 is SGHRS and CDR2 YFSETQ. The V gene lost 4 bases and the J gene lost 3 bases, with 10 bases spanning the gap. The CDR3 nucleotides are TGCGCCAGCAGCCTACCCCCGGACTATGGCTACACCTTC. It yields the protein CASSLPPDYGYTF.

This clone was seen a handful of times. The gene calls are TRBV28 and TRBJ2-4, with D hard to call. Germline V CDR1 and CDR2: MDHEN, SYDVKM. The CDR3 extends over 17 amino acids. Trimming stripped 3 bases from V and 1 base from J, with 16 bases between. CDR3 region: CASSFFRLRGAKNIQYF. DNA of the CDR3: TGTGCCAGCAGTTTCTTTAGATTGAGAGGTGCCAAAAACATTCAGTACTTC.

This chain uses TRBV15 with TRBJ2-7; TRBD1 matches 9 bases. V gave up 4 bases and J gave up 5 bases; unmatched junction bases: 9. CDR3 length: 15 amino acids. The V gene's germline CDR1 is LNHNV and CDR2 YYDKDF (reference sequence). CDR3 residues: CATSIRGQGIDEQYF. The CDR3 DNA follows: TGTGCCACCAGCATCAGGGGACAGGGCATAGACGAGCAGTACTTC.

The chain couples TRBV6-1 to TRBJ1-2; D may be TRBD1 (5 bases). The CDR3 contains 12 residues. V was shortened by 4 bases and J by 8 bases, with 11 bases between the two germline ends. Looked up from germline, CDR1 is MNHNS and CDR2 is SASEGT. CDR3 amino acids: CASSGAGYGYTF. As DNA, the CDR3 is TGTGCCAGCAGTGGCGCAGGGTACGGCTACACCTTC.

The rearrangement links TRBV6-1 to TRBJ1-5, with a tentative D call TRBD1 (6 bases). Looked up from germline, CDR1 is MNHNS and CDR2 is SASEGT. V lost 1 base, J lost 7 bases, and 11 bases lay in between. This CDR3 spans 14 amino acids. CDR3 in amino acids: CASSEDRVYQPQHF. DNA for the CDR3: TGTGCCAGCAGTGAAGACAGGGTTTACCAGCCCCAGCATTTT.

The V and J genes are TRBV5-1 and TRBJ2-7; 7 bases fit TRBD1. The germline gives CDR1 SGHRS, CDR2 YFSETQ. The CDR3 is 13 amino acids. V lost 5 bases to trimming and J lost 3 bases; unmatched junction nucleotides: 5. CDR3 protein: CASSWTGNYEQYF. CDR3 bases: TGCGCCAGCAGTTGGACAGGAAACTACGAGCAGTACTTC.

The chain is built from TRBV27 and TRBJ2-3; 8 nucleotides align to TRBD1. With V trimmed by 1 base and J by 6 bases, 12 bases remained unmatched. The germline CDR1 and CDR2 sequences are MNHEY and SMNVEV (reference sequence). The CDR3 sequence is 17 residues long. The CDR3 loop reads CASSLWGGQGGVDTQYF. The CDR3 nucleotides read TGTGCCAGCAGTTTATGGGGTGGACAGGGCGGAGTGGATACGCAGTATTTT.

For the CDR3, the DNA is TGTGCCAGCAGTTACACAGAAAACTATGGCTACACCTTC. Translated, it gives CASSYTENYGYTF. J is TRBJ1-2 and V is TRBV6-5; D is undetermined. CDR1 is MNHEY, CDR2 SVGAGI, per germline. The V end lost 2 bases, the J end lost 2 bases, and 6 bases lay between the germline ends. The CDR3 runs to 13 residues.

This chain joins TRBV6-1 and TRBJ1-2, with TRBD1 matching 9 bases. The CDR3 contains 14 residues. Germline V gene lookup returns CDR1 MNHNS and CDR2 SASEGT. V was clipped by 7 bases and J by 3 bases; unmatched bases: 6. The CDR3 loop is CASNKDRGHYGYTF. For the CDR3, the DNA is TGTGCCAGCAATAAGGACAGGGGTCACTATGGCTACACCTTC.

V and J are TRBV14 and TRBJ2-7; TRBD2 is a possible D gene (7 bases). Trimming took 4 bases from V and 6 from J, leaving 16 bases between them. The CDR3 consists of 14 residues. Looked up from germline, CDR1 is SGHDN and CDR2 is FVKESK. The CDR3 spells CASSLQGGGGEQYF. CDR3 DNA: TGTGCCAGCAGCCTCCAAGGGGGAGGGGGCGAGCAGTACTTC.

This clone came up a few times. The gene calls are TRBV6-1 and TRBJ2-7; no clear D. This CDR3 contains 15 residues. CDR1 MNHNS and CDR2 SASEGT come from the germline V gene. V was shortened by 2 bases and J by 2 bases, with 13 bases between the two germline ends. The CDR3 loop reads CASSETPQAPYEQYF. CDR3 sequence (DNA): TGTGCCAGCAGTGAAACGCCGCAGGCCCCCTACGAGCAGTACTTC.

The rearrangement joins TRBV19 to TRBJ2-5; possible D gene TRBD1, 6 bases. Germline CDR1 is LNHDA and CDR2 is SQIVND (reference sequence). V lost 3 bases and J lost 3, with 8 bases in between. The length of the CDR3 is 13 residues. The CDR3 DNA is TGTGCCAGTAGTATCGGACAGAAAGAGACCCAGTACTTC. Protein: CASSIGQKETQYF.

The chain combines TRBV15 with TRBJ2-7; D unclear. The CDR3 loop spans 16 amino acids. Germline assignment: CDR1 LNHNV and CDR2 YYDKDF (reference sequence). V lost 0 bases and J 4 bases, leaving 16 bases between the germline ends. CDR3 amino acids: CATSRDLRFGRYEQYF. CDR3 in DNA: TGTGCCACCAGCAGAGATCTGCGCTTTGGTCGATACGAGCAGTACTTC.

The genes are TRBV20-1 and TRBJ1-2; the D gene is possibly TRBD1 (5 bases). CDR1 and CDR2 (germline): DFQATT, SNEGSKA (reference sequence). V lost 7 bases to trimming and J lost 8 bases, with 8 bases between them. CDR3 length equals 9 residues. The CDR3 loop is CSGGLGYTF. The CDR3 region has the DNA TGCAGTGGGGGCCTCGGCTACACCTTC.

The chain has TRBV6-4 and TRBJ2-1, with TRBD1 identical over 9 bases. J gave up 4 bases and V 6 bases, and 7 bases lay outside the gene matches. This CDR3 comprises 15 residues. From germline, CDR1 is MRHNA and CDR2 SNTAGT. CDR3 nucleotides: TGTGCCAGCAGCCCCGGACAGGGGAATTACAATGAGCAGTTCTTC. This sequence encodes CASSPGQGNYNEQFF.

The chain couples TRBV6-6 to TRBJ2-1; D may be TRBD2 (7 bases). The germline V and J ends were trimmed by 6 bases and 10 bases, with 22 bases remaining between them. CDR3 length: 15 residues. Looked up from germline, CDR1 is MNHNY and CDR2 is SVGAGI (reference sequence). CDR3 in amino acids: CASSSSGGPMVEQFF. The CDR3 region has the DNA TGTGCCAGCAGCTCTTCGGGGGGCCCAATGGTCGAGCAGTTCTTC.

This chain links TRBV27 with TRBJ1-4; 8 positions match TRBD1. The CDR3 totals 14 residues. Looked up from germline, CDR1 is MNHEY and CDR2 is SMNVEV (reference sequence). V dropped 5 bases and J dropped 8; count of bases not matched to a gene: 7. This CDR3 reads CASSRTGWYEKLFF. The CDR3 bases are TGTGCCAGCAGTCGGACAGGGTGGTACGAAAAACTGTTTTTT.

The V and J genes are TRBV2 and TRBJ2-6; D gene ambiguous. Germline CDR1 and CDR2: SNHLY and FYNNEI. V lost 6 bases and J 2 bases, leaving 8 bases between the germline ends. CDR3 size: 14 residues. The CDR3 here is CASRVETGANVLTF. The CDR3 region has the DNA TGTGCCAGCAGAGTAGAAACTGGGGCCAACGTCCTGACTTTC.

This clone was counted only a few times. The rearrangement uses TRBV30 and TRBJ1-6; D gene ambiguous. CDR3 size: 14 residues. Germline assignment: CDR1 GTSNPN and CDR2 SVGIG (reference sequence). The ends were cut back, 4 bases at V and 0 bases at J, with 7 bases in the middle. CDR3 sequence: CAWTASSYNSPLHF. CDR3 in DNA: TGTGCCTGGACAGCTAGCTCCTATAATTCACCCCTCCACTTT.